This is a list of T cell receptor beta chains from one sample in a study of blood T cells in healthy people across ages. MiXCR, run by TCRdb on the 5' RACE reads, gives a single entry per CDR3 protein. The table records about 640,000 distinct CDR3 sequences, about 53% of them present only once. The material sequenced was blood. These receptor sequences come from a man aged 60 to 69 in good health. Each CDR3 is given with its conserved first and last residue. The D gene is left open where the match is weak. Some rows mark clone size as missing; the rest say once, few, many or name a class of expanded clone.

cdr3_aa: CASSLRSGQVGPRSGELFF
cdr3_nt: TGTGCCAGCAGTTTAAGGTCAGGGCAGGTGGGGCCCCGTTCCGGGGAGCTGTTTTTT
clone_size: .
v_call: TRBV27
j_call: TRBJ2-2
d_call: .

cdr3_aa: CASSQNAGGRDTQYF
cdr3_nt: TGTGCCAGCAGCCAAAACGCGGGGGGGCGAGATACGCAGTATTTT
clone_size: .
v_call: TRBV4-2
j_call: TRBJ2-3
d_call: TRBD2

cdr3_aa: CSARGLAPYNEQFF
cdr3_nt: TGCAGTGCTAGAGGGCTAGCACCTTACAATGAGCAGTTCTTC
clone_size: .
v_call: TRBV20-1
j_call: TRBJ2-1
d_call: .

cdr3_aa: CSARVRDRGDCYGYTF
cdr3_nt: TGCAGTGCTAGAGTCCGGGACAGAGGGGACTGCTATGGCTACACCTTC
clone_size: .
v_call: TRBV20-1
j_call: TRBJ1-2
d_call: TRBD1

cdr3_aa: CASSAVRASGRHF
cdr3_nt: TGTGCCAGCAGCGCCGTACGGGCGTCCGGTCGGCATTTT
clone_size: .
v_call: TRBV12-3/TRBV12-4
j_call: TRBJ1-5
d_call: .

cdr3_aa: CASSPLQGASDTQYF
cdr3_nt: TGCGCCAGCAGCCCCCTACAGGGGGCTTCAGATACGCAGTATTTT
clone_size: .
v_call: TRBV5-1
j_call: TRBJ2-3
d_call: TRBD1

cdr3_aa: CASSQDFGEGTQYF
cdr3_nt: TGTGCCAGCAGCCAAGATTTCGGCGAGGGGACCCAGTACTTC
clone_size: few
v_call: TRBV14
j_call: TRBJ2-5
d_call: .

cdr3_aa: CASSAKQDDYGYTF
cdr3_nt: TGTGCCAGCTCCGCCAAGCAGGATGACTATGGCTACACCTTC
clone_size: .
v_call: TRBV18
j_call: TRBJ1-2
d_call: .

cdr3_aa: CATSRDRTGSAYGYTF
cdr3_nt: TGTGCCACCAGCAGAGATAGGACAGGGTCGGCCTATGGCTACACCTTC
clone_size: .
v_call: TRBV15
j_call: TRBJ1-2
d_call: TRBD1

cdr3_aa: CASSQTPGQGGTEAFF
cdr3_nt: TGCGCCAGCAGTCAGACCCCGGGACAGGGGGGCACTGAAGCTTTCTTT
clone_size: .
v_call: TRBV4-1
j_call: TRBJ1-1
d_call: TRBD1

cdr3_aa: CASSLLAGGRDTQYF
cdr3_nt: TGTGCCAGCAGTTTACTAGCGGGGGGGCGAGATACGCAGTATTTT
clone_size: few
v_call: TRBV27
j_call: TRBJ2-3
d_call: TRBD2

cdr3_aa: CASSGTSGGGPDTQYF
cdr3_nt: TGTGCCAGCAGTGGCACTAGCGGGGGGGGGCCAGATACGCAGTATTTT
clone_size: few
v_call: TRBV28
j_call: TRBJ2-3
d_call: TRBD2

cdr3_aa: CAISNLASRATNEQYF
cdr3_nt: TGTGCCATCAGTAATCTGGCCTCGAGGGCTACCAACGAGCAGTACTTC
clone_size: .
v_call: TRBV21-1
j_call: TRBJ2-7
d_call: .

cdr3_aa: CASSFQPGTGGYGYTF
cdr3_nt: TGTGCCAGCAGCTTTCAACCCGGGACAGGCGGCTATGGCTACACCTTC
clone_size: .
v_call: TRBV27
j_call: TRBJ1-2
d_call: TRBD1